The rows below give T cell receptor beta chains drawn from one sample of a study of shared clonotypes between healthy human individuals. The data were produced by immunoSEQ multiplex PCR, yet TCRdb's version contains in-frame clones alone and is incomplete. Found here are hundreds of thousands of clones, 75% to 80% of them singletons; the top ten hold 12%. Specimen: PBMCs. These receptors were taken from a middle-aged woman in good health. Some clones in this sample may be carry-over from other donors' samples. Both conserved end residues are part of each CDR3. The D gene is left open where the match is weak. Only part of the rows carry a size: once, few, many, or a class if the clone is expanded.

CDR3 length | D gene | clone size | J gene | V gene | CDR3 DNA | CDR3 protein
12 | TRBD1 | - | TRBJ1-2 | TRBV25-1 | TGTGCCAGCTCCAGGGGGGGCTATGGCTACACCTTC | CASSRGGYGYTF
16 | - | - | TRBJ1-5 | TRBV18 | TGTGCCAGCTCGCGGGGAGGCTCGCAGGGCAATCAGCCCCAGCATTTT | CASSRGGSQGNQPQHF
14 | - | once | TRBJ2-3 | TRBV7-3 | TGTGCCAGCAGCTTAACAGCGACCACAGATACGCAGTATTTT | CASSLTATTDTQYF
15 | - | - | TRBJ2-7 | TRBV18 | TGTGCCAGCTCACCACGGCTACAGCTTGATGGCGAGCAGTACTTC | CASSPRLQLDGEQYF
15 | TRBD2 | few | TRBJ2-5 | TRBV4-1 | TGCGCCAGCAGCCAAGCTAGCGGGAGGGCGGAGACCCAGTACTTC | CASSQASGRAETQYF
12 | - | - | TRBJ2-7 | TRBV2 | TGTGCCAGCAGTAGTACTACCTACGAGCAGTACTTC | CASSSTTYEQYF
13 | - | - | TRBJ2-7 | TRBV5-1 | TGCGCCAGCAGCTTGGCCCCTGCCTACGAGCAGTACTTC | CASSLAPAYEQYF
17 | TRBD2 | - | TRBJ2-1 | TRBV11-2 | TGTGCCAGCAGCCGAACATCTAGCGGGGGAGCCTACAATGAGCAGTTCTTC | CASSRTSSGGAYNEQFF
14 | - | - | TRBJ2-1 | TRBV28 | TGTGCCAGCAGTATCAGAGGGGTGAGGAATGAGCAGTTCTTC | CASSIRGVRNEQFF
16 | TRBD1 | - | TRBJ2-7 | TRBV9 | TGTGCCAGCATCCCCGAACCCCGACAGGGCTCCTACGAGCAGTACTTC | CASIPEPRQGSYEQYF
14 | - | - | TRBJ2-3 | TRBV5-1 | TGCGCCAGCCGTAGCGGAGTTTACACAGATACGCAGTATTTT | CASRSGVYTDTQYF
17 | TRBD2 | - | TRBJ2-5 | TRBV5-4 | TGTGCCAGCAGCTTGGGGCCGCGGACTAGCGGGCAAGAGACCCAGTACTTC | CASSLGPRTSGQETQYF
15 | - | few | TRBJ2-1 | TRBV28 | TGTGCCGGCAGTGCTCCCGCCCGCTCCTACAATGAGCAGTTCTTC | CAGSAPARSYNEQFF
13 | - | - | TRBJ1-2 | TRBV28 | TGTGCCAGCAGTACGAACTCCCACTATGGCTACACCTTC | CASSTNSHYGYTF
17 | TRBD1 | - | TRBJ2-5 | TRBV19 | TGTGCCAGTACCACCATGGGGGGACAGGGGATACGAGAGACCCAGTACTTC | CASTTMGGQGIRETQYF
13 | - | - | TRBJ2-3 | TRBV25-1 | TGTGCCAGCAGTCAGCAGGGAACAGATACGCAGTATTTT | CASSQQGTDTQYF
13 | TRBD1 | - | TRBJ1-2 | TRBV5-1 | TGCGCCAGCAGCTGGGGGACAGAAGATGGCTACACCTTC | CASSWGTEDGYTF
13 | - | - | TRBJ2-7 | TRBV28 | TGTGCCAGCAGGAGTAGCGGTCGTGGCGAGCAGTACTTC | CASRSSGRGEQYF
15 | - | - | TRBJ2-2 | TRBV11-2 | TGTGCCAGCAGCTTAGGTGCGGGCAGCACCGGGGAGCTGTTTTTT | CASSLGAGSTGELFF
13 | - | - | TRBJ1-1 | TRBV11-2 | TGTGCCAGCAGCTTAGCCCCGGGGGGTGAAGCTTTCTTT | CASSLAPGGEAFF
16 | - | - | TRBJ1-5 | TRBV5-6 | TGTGCCAGCACCTTCGGGGGGCGGGGGGCAAATCAGCCCCAGCATTTT | CASTFGGRGANQPQHF
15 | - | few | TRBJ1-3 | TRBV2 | TGTGCCAGCAGTGAACAGGTCATCTCTGGAAACACCATATATTTT | CASSEQVISGNTIYF
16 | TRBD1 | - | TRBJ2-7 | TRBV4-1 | TGCGCCAGCAGCCAGCCACCGGGACAGGGGACCTACGAGCAGTACTTC | CASSQPPGQGTYEQYF
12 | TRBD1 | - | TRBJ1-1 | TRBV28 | TGTGCCAGTCAGGGGGCGCACACTGAAGCTTTCTTT | CASQGAHTEAFF
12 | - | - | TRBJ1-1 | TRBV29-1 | TGCAGCGCACCGGACGGGAACACTGAAGCTTTCTTT | CSAPDGNTEAFF
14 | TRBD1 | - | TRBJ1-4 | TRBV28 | TGTGCCAGCAGTTTGCAGGGGGGGAATGAAAAACTGTTTTTT | CASSLQGGNEKLFF
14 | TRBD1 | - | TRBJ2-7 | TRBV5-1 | TGCGCCAGCAGCTTGTGGACAGGCGCTAGGGAGCAGTACTTC | CASSLWTGAREQYF
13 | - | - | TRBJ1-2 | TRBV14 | TGTGCCAGCAGCCAAACTGGACAGAATGGCTACACCTTC | CASSQTGQNGYTF
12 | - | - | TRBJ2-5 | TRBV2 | TGTGCCAGCACACCTAGTACAGAGACCCAGTACTTC | CASTPSTETQYF
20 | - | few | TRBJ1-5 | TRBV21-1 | TGTGCCAGCAGCAAACCGCGGACAGGGAGGGTTTGGGATAGCAATCAGCCCCAGCATTTT | CASSKPRTGRVWDSNQPQHF
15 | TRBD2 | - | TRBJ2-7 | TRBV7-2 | TGTGCCAGCAGCTTGACTAGCGGGATATCCTACGAGCAGTACTTC | CASSLTSGISYEQYF
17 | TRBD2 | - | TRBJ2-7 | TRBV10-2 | TGCGCCAGCAGTAAAATTCGGGGGACTAGCGGATCCTACGAGCAGTACTTC | CASSKIRGTSGSYEQYF
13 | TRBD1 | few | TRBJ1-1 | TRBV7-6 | TGTGCCAGCAGCTTAGGACAGGGCCGTGAAGCTTTCTTT | CASSLGQGREAFF
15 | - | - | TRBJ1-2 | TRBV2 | TGTGCCAGCAGTTCCGCCCCGGCAGGGCGGGCCGGCTACACCTTC | CASSSAPAGRAGYTF
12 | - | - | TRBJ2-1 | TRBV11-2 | TGTGCCAGCAGCCGACCAAGCGAAGAGCAGTTCTTC | CASSRPSEEQFF
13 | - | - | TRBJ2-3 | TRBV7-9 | TGTGCCAGCAGCTTACAGGGAGCAGATACGCAGTATTTT | CASSLQGADTQYF
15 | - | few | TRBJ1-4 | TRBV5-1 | TGCGCCAGCAGCTCCGAGGGCAGGGCGCATGAAAAACTGTTTTTT | CASSSEGRAHEKLFF
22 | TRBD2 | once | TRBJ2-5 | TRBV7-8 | TGTGCCAGCAGCTTAGGAGGAGGCCTAGCGGGAGGCAACCGGGGTTGGGGTGAGACCCAGTACTTC | CASSLGGGLAGGNRGWGETQYF
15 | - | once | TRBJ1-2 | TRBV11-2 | TGTGCCAGCAGCTTAGGCTCGCTAGGGGTGGGTGGCTACACCTTC | CASSLGSLGVGGYTF
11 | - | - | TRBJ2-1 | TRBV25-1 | TGTGCCAGCAGTGTAAACAATGAGCAGTTCTTC | CASSVNNEQFF
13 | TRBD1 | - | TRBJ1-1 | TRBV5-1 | TGCGCCAGCACACAGGGGGCGCTTACTGAAGCTTTCTTT | CASTQGALTEAFF
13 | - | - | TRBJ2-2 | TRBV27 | TGTGCCAGCAGCACCTTAAACACCGGGGAGCTGTTTTTT | CASSTLNTGELFF
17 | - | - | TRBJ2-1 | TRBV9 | TGTGCCAGCAGCGTAGCCGTTGGGGGGGGCCCCAACGGTGAGCAGTTCTTC | CASSVAVGGGPNGEQFF
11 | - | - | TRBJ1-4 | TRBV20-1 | TGCAGTGCTAACGACCGACAAAAACTGTTTTTT | CSANDRQKLFF
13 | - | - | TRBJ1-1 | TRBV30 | TGTGCCTGGAGTGTTAGGATAACAGCAGAAGCTTTCTTT | CAWSVRITAEAFF
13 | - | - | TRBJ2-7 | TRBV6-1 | TGTGCCAGCAGTGGGCAGGTCCGCTACGAGCAGTACTTC | CASSGQVRYEQYF
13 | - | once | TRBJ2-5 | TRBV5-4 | TGTGCCAGCAGCAGGGGACTTCAAGAGACCCAGTACTTC | CASSRGLQETQYF
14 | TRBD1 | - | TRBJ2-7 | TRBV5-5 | TGTGCCAGCAGCTCCCAGGGGGACCCCCACGAGCAGTACTTC | CASSSQGDPHEQYF
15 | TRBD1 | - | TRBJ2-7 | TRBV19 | TGTGCCAGTAGTGCCCCCCGACAGGGGAAGTACGAGCAGTACTTC | CASSAPRQGKYEQYF
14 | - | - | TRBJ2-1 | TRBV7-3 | TGTGCCAGCAGCTTAATGAACGGTTACAATGAGCAGTTCTTC | CASSLMNGYNEQFF
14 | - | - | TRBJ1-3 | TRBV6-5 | TGTGCCAGCAAACGATCGGGGTCTGGAAACACCATATATTTT | CASKRSGSGNTIYF
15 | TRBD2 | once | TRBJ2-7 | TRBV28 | TGTGCCAGCAGTTTAAGACTAGCGTTCACCTACGAGCAGTACTTC | CASSLRLAFTYEQYF
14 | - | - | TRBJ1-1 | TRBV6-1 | TGTGCCAGCAGTTCGGGACGGCTGAACACTGAAGCTTTCTTT | CASSSGRLNTEAFF